The 14 T cell receptor beta chains presented below share a single source sample, sequenced in a study of cytomegalovirus exposure and HLA in healthy donors. Primers for the PCR totalled 60 Vbeta and 13 Jbeta. Measured with immunoSEQ multiplex PCR; TCRdb has only the in-frame clones, and not every one. In the table there are about 93,000 clones, 82% of which are singletons. The sequencing sample was made of PBMCs. These receptor sequences come from a man in his fifties in good health and CMV-seronegative.

This clone was seen a handful of times. The CDR3, as DNA: TGTGCTAGTGGTTTGGTACCCGAGGGTCAGCCCCAGCATTTT. This sequence encodes CASGLVPEGQPQHF. This chain links TRBV12-5 with TRBJ1-5; D uncertain. V lost 0 bases, J lost 6 bases, and 9 bases lay in between. CDR1 LGHNT and CDR2 FRNRAP come from the germline V gene. The CDR3 totals 14 residues.

The rearrangement joins TRBV28 to TRBJ2-3; 7 bases line up with TRBD2. Trimming cost V 5 bases and J 4 bases; bases outside gene matches: 6. Germline V gene lookup returns CDR1 MDHEN and CDR2 SYDVKM. The CDR3 is 14 residues long. The DNA for the CDR3 is TGTGCCAGCAGTCGGGCGGGAGTGGCAGATACGCAGTATTTT. This translates into CASSRAGVADTQYF.

The rearrangement joins TRBV18 to TRBJ2-4; TRBD1 is a possible D gene (7 bases). The CDR3 is made up of 22 amino acids. Trimming pared 2 bases from V and 2 bases from J, leaving 31 bases between. Germline V lookup: CDR1 KGHSH, CDR2 LQKENI. CDR3 coding DNA: TGTGCCAGCTCACCAGGAATAGAATTCGACAGGGCCGGGCGGGGAACCAAAAACATTCAGTACTTC. Its protein is CASSPGIEFDRAGRGTKNIQYF.

The gene calls are TRBV6-5 and TRBJ2-7, with 7 bases lining up with TRBD2. Germline V gene sequence: CDR1 MNHEY, CDR2 SVGAGI. After removal of 2 bases from V and 2 bases from J, the junction contained 0 bases not matched to a gene. The CDR3 is 13 residues long. The CDR3 nucleotides are TGTGCCAGCAGTTACAGCGGGACCTACGAGCAGTACTTC. It codes for CASSYSGTYEQYF.

The CDR3 coding sequence is TGTGCCAGCAGCGTGACTAGCGGGAACACCGGGGAGCTGTTTTTT. Residues: CASSVTSGNTGELFF. This rearrangement joins TRBV9 to TRBJ2-2, with TRBD2 matching over 9 bases. Trimming removed 2 bases from V and 1 base from J; junction bases left unmatched: 0. The germline gives CDR1 SGDLS, CDR2 YYNGEE. The CDR3 covers 15 residues.

For this clone: A read error may account for a junction end that differs from germline. The chain joins TRBV7-9 to TRBJ2-3; D is uncertain. This CDR3 contains 12 residues. Germline V CDR1 and CDR2: SEHNR, FQNEAQ (reference sequence). The CDR3 loop reads CSSSLPADTQYF. DNA for the CDR3: TGTTCCAGCAGCTTGCCGGCAGATACGCAGTATTTT. Full variable domain (remainder filled in from reference TRBV7-9 and TRBJ2-3): DTGVSQNPRHKITKRGQNVTFRCDPISEHNRLYWYRQTLGQGPEFLTYFQNEAQLEKSRLLSDRFSAERPKGSFSTLEIQRTEQGDSAMYLCSSSLPADTQYFGPGTRLTVL.

This clone was seen only a few times. The chain's CDR3 is CASSQAAGSSTDTQYF. The CDR3 nucleotides are TGCGCCAGCAGCCAAGCGGCAGGGTCTAGCACAGATACGCAGTATTTT. V gene TRBV4-1 combines with J gene TRBJ2-3; D is possibly TRBD1 (5 bases). The ends were cut back, 1 base at V and 0 bases at J, with 11 bases in the middle. The V gene's germline CDR1 is MGHRA and CDR2 YSYEKL. The CDR3 sequence is 16 residues long.

The chain links TRBV7-6 to TRBJ2-1, with D uncertain. This CDR3 contains 13 residues. Looked up from germline, CDR1 is SGHVS and CDR2 is FNYEAQ. The V and J ends lost 6 bases and 10 bases respectively, with 16 bases between them. CDR3 nucleotides: TGTGCCAGCAGGTCGGCCTCGTCAGGAGAGCAGTTCTTC. This translates into CASRSASSGEQFF.

The chain employs TRBV7-2 and TRBJ2-3; D possibly corresponds to TRBD2 (6 bases). This CDR3 comprises 14 residues. Germline V lookup: CDR1 SGHTA, CDR2 FQGNSA. The V and J ends lost 5 bases and 1 base respectively, with 10 bases between them. The CDR3 sequence is CASSHSSGTDTQYF. The CDR3 DNA sequence: TGTGCCAGCAGCCATTCTAGCGGCACAGATACGCAGTATTTT. The full variable domain, its missing parts supplied by reference TRBV7-2 and TRBJ2-3, is GAGVSQSPSNKVTEKGKDVELRCDPISGHTALYWYRQSLGQGLEFLIYFQGNSAPDKSGLPSDRFSAERTGGSVSTLTIQRTQQEDSAVYLCASSHSSGTDTQYFGPGTRLTVL.

V and J are TRBV5-1 and TRBJ1-4; 7 nucleotides agree with TRBD1. The germline V gene has CDR1 SGHRS and CDR2 YFSETQ. CDR3 length: 15 residues. The J segment lost 4 bases and the V segment lost 4 bases, leaving 7 bases of the junction unmatched. The CDR3 DNA follows: TGCGCCAGCAGCACGGGGACAGCGCATAATGAAAAACTGTTTTTT. This translates into CASSTGTAHNEKLFF.

V is TRBV28 and J is TRBJ2-2, with D unresolved. The V and J ends lost 8 bases and 0 bases respectively, with 13 bases between them. Germline CDR1 and CDR2: MDHEN and SYDVKM. The CDR3 runs 15 residues. The CDR3 coding sequence is TGTGCCAGCCTAAACAGACCGGCGAACACCGGGGAGCTGTTTTTT. Its protein is CASLNRPANTGELFF.

The rearrangement joins TRBV9 to TRBJ1-5; D gene ambiguous. V shed 4 bases and J shed 6 bases, with 11 bases lying between them. Germline CDR1 is SGDLS and CDR2 is YYNGEE. The CDR3 is 13 amino acids. This CDR3 reads CASSPFPGQPQHF. CDR3 bases: TGTGCCAGCAGCCCGTTCCCCGGTCAGCCCCAGCATTTT.

CDR3 nucleotide sequence: TGTGCCAGCAGCGTGGGAGCTTACAATGAGCAGTTCTTC. Protein sequence: CASSVGAYNEQFF. The chain links TRBV9 to TRBJ2-1; D possibly corresponds to TRBD2 (5 bases). Trimming took 2 bases from V and 4 from J, leaving 7 bases between them. This CDR3 has 13 amino acids. The germline V gene encodes CDR1 SGDLS and CDR2 YYNGEE.

The genes are TRBV6-6 and TRBJ1-3, with D perhaps matching TRBD1 (5 bases). V was shortened by 2 bases and J by 2 bases, with 10 bases between the two germline ends. The CDR3 length is 15 residues. In germline, CDR1 is MNHNY, CDR2 SVGAGI (reference sequence). The CDR3 sequence: CASSYQGAPGNTIYF. Written as DNA, the CDR3 is TGTGCCAGCAGTTACCAAGGGGCTCCTGGAAACACCATATATTTT.